Each of the 24 T cell receptor beta chains below was sequenced from the same sample in a study of EBV T-cell therapy then PD-1 blockade in nasopharyngeal carcinoma. Treatment in this sample: AdE1-LMPpoly-expanded autologous EBV-specific T-cell therapy followed by anti-PD-1 nivolumab. Their target antigens are unknown. TCRdb's copy holds only in-frame clones and misses some; the assay was immunoSEQ multiplex PCR. The repertoire holds fewer than 20,000 clones, with 80% to 85% as singletons. Sequenced material: CD8+ T cells from blood, taken at roughly day 35 from a patient whose treatment included autologous EBV-specific T cells and nivolumab. Receptors were obtained from a man between 35 and 55 years old with nasopharyngeal carcinoma.

V and J are TRBV19 and TRBJ1-1, with a possible D match to TRBD1 (5 bases). Germline values: CDR1 LNHDA, CDR2 SQIVND (reference sequence). The CDR3 is made up of 12 amino acids. V shed 3 bases and J shed 8 bases, with 10 bases lying between them. The DNA for the CDR3 is TGTGCCAGTAGTATCTGGGGGAGAGAAGCTTTCTTT. This translates into CASSIWGREAFF.

V gene TRBV4-1 combines with J gene TRBJ2-1; weak D call: TRBD2 (7 bases). The CDR3 contains 16 residues. V was trimmed by 0 bases and J by 5 bases, leaving 14 bases between them. Germline V gives CDR1 MGHRA, CDR2 YSYEKL. Here the CDR3 reads CASSQDTGEGDNEQFF. The CDR3 bases are TGCGCCAGCAGCCAAGATACGGGGGAGGGGGACAATGAGCAGTTCTTC.

This clone showed up just once. The CDR3 region is CASSPAGGGYTGELFF. The CDR3 DNA sequence: TGCGCCAGCAGCCCGGCGGGGGGGGGATACACCGGGGAGCTGTTTTTT. The chain combines TRBV5-1 with TRBJ2-2; 9 bases are a match to TRBD2. From germline, CDR1 is SGHRS and CDR2 YFSETQ. CDR3 length: 16 residues. The junction had 7 bases not matched to a gene; V was cut back by 4 bases and J by 3 bases.

V usage is TRBV11-3 and J usage is TRBJ1-2, with D perhaps matching TRBD1 (5 bases). V was shortened by 4 bases and J by 5 bases, with 11 bases between the two germline ends. The CDR3 covers 13 residues. Per the germline V gene, CDR1 is SGHNT and CDR2 is YENEEA. DNA for the CDR3: TGTGCCAGCAGCTCGGAGGGGTGGTATGGCTACACCTTC. Protein product: CASSSEGWYGYTF.

This clone was recorded once. This sequence joins TRBV7-8 and TRBJ1-2; 8 bases map to TRBD1. There are 15 residues in the CDR3. The V gene's germline CDR1 is SGHVS and CDR2 FQNEAQ. V dropped 5 bases and J dropped 0; count of bases not matched to a gene: 5. The CDR3 DNA reads TGTGCCAGCAGCCCGCGGACAGGGACTAACTATGGCTACACCTTC. Protein: CASSPRTGTNYGYTF.

This chain uses TRBV4-1 with TRBJ2-2; D not certain. CDR3 length: 15 amino acids. Germline V gene data show CDR1 as MGHRA and CDR2 as YSYEKL. Trimming took 1 base from V and 3 from J, leaving 9 bases between them. The CDR3 DNA is TGCGCCAGCAGCCAAGCCCGGCCAGACACCGGGGAGCTGTTTTTT. Its translation: CASSQARPDTGELFF.

The genes are TRBV2 and TRBJ2-1; 10 bases fit TRBD1. CDR3 length: 17 residues. With V trimmed by 4 bases and J by 6 bases, 12 bases remained unmatched. From germline, CDR1 is SNHLY and CDR2 FYNNEI. The chain's CDR3 is CASSADRGRSRVNEQFF. CDR3 DNA: TGTGCCAGCAGTGCCGACAGGGGGCGATCCCGCGTCAATGAGCAGTTCTTC.

The chain is built from TRBV29-1 and TRBJ2-7; D is possibly TRBD1 or TRBD2 (6 bases each). The germline V gene encodes CDR1 SQVTM and CDR2 ANQGSEA. V lost 4 bases to trimming and J lost 3 bases, with 13 bases between them. The CDR3 covers 13 residues. CDR3 coding DNA: TGCAGCGTTGTAAGGGGGGCCAGCTACGAGCAGTACTTC. As protein: CSVVRGASYEQYF.

The chain couples TRBV27 to TRBJ2-3, with 8 nucleotides matching TRBD2. This CDR3 has 15 amino acids. CDR1 and CDR2 from the germline V gene are MNHEY and SMNVEV (reference sequence). V shed 5 bases and J 2 bases; nucleotides not matched to a gene: 6. The CDR3 DNA is TGTGCCAGCAGTATCGGGACTAGTTTCACAGATACGCAGTATTTT. Its protein product is CASSIGTSFTDTQYF.

The chain uses TRBV6-1 and TRBJ2-7, with D tentatively TRBD2 (6 bases). Trimming removed 1 base at V and 2 bases at J, with 9 bases between. CDR1 and CDR2 (germline): MNHNS, SASEGT. This CDR3 contains 14 residues. The CDR3 protein is CASSEGLGAYEQYF. CDR3 coding DNA: TGTGCCAGCAGTGAAGGACTAGGGGCCTACGAGCAGTACTTC.

The rearrangement links TRBV4-3 to TRBJ2-4; TRBD1 agrees at 9 bases. Germline CDR1 reads LGHNA; CDR2 reads YSLEER. This CDR3 region has 19 residues. Trimming took 4 bases from V and 0 from J; bases not matched to a gene: 13. CDR3 DNA: TGCGCCAGCAGCCCGTCCTCCCTGGACAGGGGAAAAGCCAAAAACATTCAGTACTTC. It codes for CASSPSSLDRGKAKNIQYF.

This clone turned up a few times. The chain links TRBV6-4 to TRBJ2-1; D is possibly TRBD2 (7 bases). V was pared by 6 bases and J by 7 bases, with 19 bases between. The germline CDR1 and CDR2 sequences are MRHNA and SNTAGT. The CDR3 totals 15 residues. CDR3 in DNA: TGTGCCAGCAGCGTAGGGGGGGTTGAAAGTAATGAGCAGTTCTTC. The encoded protein is CASSVGGVESNEQFF.

The chain joins TRBV5-1 to TRBJ1-1, with TRBD1 matching 11 bases. The J segment lost 1 base and the V segment lost 4 bases, leaving 6 bases of the junction unmatched. CDR3 size: 16 residues. Germline V gives CDR1 SGHRS, CDR2 YFSETQ. The CDR3 DNA sequence: TGCGCCAGCAGCCCCGGGACAGGGGGGGCGAACACTGAAGCTTTCTTT. It codes for CASSPGTGGANTEAFF.

The CDR3 here is CASSFGQGSEAFF. CDR3 coding DNA: TGTGCCAGCAGTTTTGGGCAGGGGAGTGAAGCTTTCTTT. The chain recombines TRBV27 with TRBJ1-1; D is perhaps TRBD1 (6 bases). Germline loops: CDR1 MNHEY, CDR2 SMNVEV (reference sequence). Trimming shortened V by 3 bases and J by 7 bases, and 12 bases separated the two germline ends. The CDR3 covers 13 residues.

The V gene is TRBV4-3, the J gene TRBJ1-1; maybe TRBD1 (5 bases). The CDR3 has 13 amino acids. Trimming removed 2 bases from V and 3 bases from J, with 7 bases in between. Germline V gene lookup returns CDR1 LGHNA and CDR2 YSLEER. The CDR3 region has the DNA TGCGCCAGCAGCCAAACGACAGACACTGAAGCTTTCTTT. Amino acid sequence: CASSQTTDTEAFF.

The V and J genes are TRBV6-5 and TRBJ1-2; 7 nucleotides agree with TRBD1. The CDR3 runs 15 residues. CDR1 is MNHEY, CDR2 SVGAGI, per germline. V shed 2 bases, J shed 1 base, and the junction held 4 bases outside the gene matches. CDR3 DNA: TGTGCCAGCAGTTACATCGGGACAGATAACTATGGCTACACCTTC. It translates to CASSYIGTDNYGYTF.

The chain has TRBV4-3 and TRBJ1-5; 7 positions agree with TRBD1. The CDR3 has 15 amino acids. CDR1 is LGHNA and CDR2 is YSLEER in the germline V gene. V gave up 4 bases and J gave up 2 bases; unmatched junction bases: 5. In nucleotides, the CDR3 is TGCGCCAGCAGCCTCTGGACAGGACGCAATCAGCCCCAGCATTTT. As protein: CASSLWTGRNQPQHF.

The count of this clone is one. The chain recombines TRBV25-1 with TRBJ2-2; the D call may be TRBD1 or TRBD2 (6 bases each). Germline-derived CDR1 and CDR2 are MGHDK and SYGVNS. CDR3 length equals 15 residues. Between the trimmed V and J ends, which lost 2 bases and 5 bases, there was a span of 12 bases. CDR3 bases: TGTGCCAGCAGTGAACATGGGGGGCCGACCGGGGAGCTGTTTTTT. Translation: CASSEHGGPTGELFF. Full variable domain (missing parts from reference TRBV25-1 and TRBJ2-2): EADIYQTPRYLVIGTGKKITLECSQTMGHDKMYWYQQDPGMELHLIHYSYGVNSTEKGDLSSESTVSRIRTEHFPLTLESARPSHTSQYLCASSEHGGPTGELFFGEGSRLTVL.

The V call is TRBV6-2 or TRBV6-3, the J call TRBJ2-1, with 10 positions matching TRBD2. Trimming removed 5 bases from V and 6 bases from J; junction bases left unmatched: 4. Germline CDR1 is MNHEY and CDR2 is SVGEGT. This CDR3 comprises 14 residues. In nucleotides, the CDR3 is TGTGCCAGCAGTACGGGACTAGCGAGCAATGAGCAGTTCTTC. Amino acid sequence: CASSTGLASNEQFF.

This chain connects TRBV5-1 to TRBJ2-2; 8 bases line up with TRBD1. The CDR3 has 16 amino acids. Germline V gene sequence: CDR1 SGHRS, CDR2 YFSETQ. With 4 bases clipped from V and 4 bases from J, the junction kept 9 bases outside the gene matches. CDR3 region: CASSMDRDLFTGELFF. The CDR3 region has the DNA TGCGCCAGCAGCATGGACAGGGATCTGTTCACCGGGGAGCTGTTTTTT.

The V call is TRBV6-5, the J call TRBJ1-3; D not certain. Germline V lookup: CDR1 MNHEY, CDR2 SVGAGI. The CDR3 has 11 amino acids. Between the trimmed V and J ends, which lost 8 bases and 4 bases, there was a span of 6 bases. CDR3 in DNA: TGTGCCAGCTACGCAGGAAACACCATATATTTT. Its translation: CASYAGNTIYF.

The table lists this clone with a count of one. The chain uses TRBV6-2 or TRBV6-3 and TRBJ2-3; D remains unclear. V lost 6 bases to trimming and J lost 2 bases, with 9 bases between them. The germline CDR1 and CDR2 sequences are MNHEY and SVGEGT. The CDR3 has 13 amino acids. The CDR3 reads CASSFADTDTQYF. The CDR3 DNA reads as TGTGCCAGCAGCTTCGCTGACACAGATACGCAGTATTTT.

The rearrangement links TRBV9 to TRBJ2-3; no reliable D call. The CDR3 spans 13 residues. V shed 3 bases and J shed 6 bases, with 11 bases lying between them. Germline V gene lookup returns CDR1 SGDLS and CDR2 YYNGEE. The CDR3 spells CASSASLVDTQYF. In DNA form, the CDR3 reads TGTGCCAGCAGCGCCTCCTTAGTGGATACGCAGTATTTT. Full variable domain (remainder filled in from reference TRBV9 and TRBJ2-3): DSGVTQTPKHLITATGQRVTLRCSPRSGDLSVYWYQQSLDQGLQFLIQYYNGEERAKGNILERFSAQQFPDLHSELNLSSLELGDSALYFCASSASLVDTQYFGPGTRLTVL.

This clone was counted once. The CDR3 loop is CAITNNRVPEREQYF. The CDR3, as DNA: TGTGCCATTACAAACAACCGGGTGCCGGAACGCGAGCAGTACTTC. The chain couples TRBV10-3 to TRBJ2-7; D is ambiguous. From germline, CDR1 is ENHRY and CDR2 SYGVKD. The CDR3 totals 15 residues. V was cut by 9 bases and J by 6 bases, with 24 bases left in between.